This T cell receptor beta chain was recovered during a study of cytomegalovirus exposure and HLA in healthy donors. Study-level background: A later analysis reported the same platform for the 120 or so validation repertoires and the roughly 700 first-cohort repertoires.

This clone was detected only once. Its antigen is as yet unknown. The CDR3 has 15 amino acids. Per germline, CDR1 MNHEY and CDR2 SVGAGI. The V end lost 7 bases, the J end lost 6 bases, and 19 bases lay between the germline ends. Study results and caveats: First-cohort TCR clusters tended to co-occur in the 90 to 150 validation repertoires, a later analysis found. Associated with cytomegalovirus, according to the listing, were about 160 TCR beta chains. Specificity of three CMV-associated chains for CMV antigens was verified in vitro.

The protocol was immunoSEQ multiplex PCR, while the TCRdb copy is restricted to in-frame clones and leaves out a portion. The table lists some 80,000 clones, around 96% of them singletons. Sequenced: PBMCs. The clonotype comes from a woman between 18 and 29 years old in good health and CMV-seronegative. The gene calls are TRBV6-5 and TRBJ2-1, with D possibly TRBD2 on 5 matching bases. The CDR3 DNA is TGTGCCAGCAACCAATTGCAGGCAGGACTCAATGAGCAGTTCTTC. Protein sequence: CASNQLQAGLNEQFF.